The 26 T cell receptor beta chains below all came from one sample that was sequenced in a study of blood T cell repertoires in COVID-19. Some clones are missing from TCRdb's copy, which holds only in-frame ones; the method was immunoSEQ multiplex PCR. The data hold 75,000 to 90,000 clones, with about 90% observed a single time. The sample comprised peripheral blood. These receptors all come from a man older than 75 with acute or convalescent COVID-19.

The chain links TRBV6-5 to TRBJ2-5; 9 positions match TRBD2. Germline values: CDR1 MNHEY, CDR2 SVGAGI. This CDR3 spans 13 amino acids. Trimming cost V 6 bases and J 5 bases; bases outside gene matches: 4. The DNA of the CDR3 is TGTGCCAGCAGGACTAGCGGAATGGAGACCCAGTACTTC. Encoded protein: CASRTSGMETQYF.

The chain recombines TRBV4-3 with TRBJ2-7; D is uncertain. Deletions cut 1 base from V and 2 bases from J, with 12 bases between. Germline loops: CDR1 LGHNA, CDR2 YSLEER. The CDR3 is 15 residues long. The CDR3 protein is CASSQGYSSAYEQYF. The CDR3 nucleotides read TGCGCCAGCAGCCAAGGGTATTCGTCAGCCTACGAGCAGTACTTC.

This chain links TRBV19 with TRBJ1-1; 12 nucleotides match TRBD1. After removal of 3 bases from V and 8 bases from J, the junction contained 16 bases not matched to a gene. CDR1 is LNHDA, CDR2 SQIVND, per germline (reference sequence). This CDR3 is built from 18 residues. CDR3 residues: CASSIVGIGSGQGAEAFF. Here the CDR3 DNA reads TGTGCCAGTAGTATCGTAGGTATTGGTTCGGGACAGGGGGCCGAAGCTTTCTTT.

This clone has just one count. CDR3 protein: CASSYWTGGLFGELFF. CDR3 nucleotide sequence: TGTGCCAGCAGTTACTGGACAGGGGGTTTATTCGGGGAGCTGTTTTTT. The chain links TRBV6-2 or TRBV6-3 to TRBJ2-2, with 10 positions matching TRBD1. Germline CDR1 MNHEY, CDR2 SVGEGT. Trimming at V came to 1 base and at J to 7 bases, leaving 6 bases not matched to a gene. The CDR3 covers 16 residues.

V usage is TRBV25-1 and J usage is TRBJ2-1; 11 bases agree with TRBD2. J gave up 5 bases and V 0 bases, and 6 bases lay outside the gene matches. This CDR3 is 17 amino acids long. CDR1 MGHDK and CDR2 SYGVNS come from the germline V gene. CDR3 DNA: TGTGCCAGCAGTGAATATCCCCTAGCGGGAGGTCACAATGAGCAGTTCTTC. Amino acids: CASSEYPLAGGHNEQFF. The full variable domain, with the rest looked up from reference TRBV25-1 and TRBJ2-1, is EADIYQTPRYLVIGTGKKITLECSQTMGHDKMYWYQQDPGMELHLIHYSYGVNSTEKGDLSSESTVSRIRTEHFPLTLESARPSHTSQYLCASSEYPLAGGHNEQFFGPGTRLTVL.

The chain employs TRBV18 and TRBJ1-6, with 8 bases matching TRBD1. CDR3 size: 15 residues. J lost 7 bases, V lost 2 bases, and 4 bases had no gene match. The germline CDR1 and CDR2 sequences are KGHSH and LQKENI. CDR3 DNA sequence: TGTGCCAGCTCACCAGGGGGACAGGAGAATTCACCCCTCCACTTT. Its translation is CASSPGGQENSPLHF.

The V and J genes are TRBV2 and TRBJ1-5, with a weak D call TRBD1 (5 bases). Germline V CDR1 and CDR2: SNHLY, FYNNEI. The V end lost 7 bases, the J end lost 15 bases, and 13 bases lay between the germline ends. This CDR3 comprises 10 residues. CDR3: CASKGEELHF. CDR3 nucleotide sequence: TGTGCCAGCAAAGGGGAAGAGCTGCATTTT.

This chain joins TRBV7-2 and TRBJ1-1, with no clear D. The CDR3 runs to 13 residues. Trimming shortened V by 6 bases and J by 5 bases, and 13 bases separated the two germline ends. Germline CDR1 and CDR2: SGHTA and FQGNSA. The CDR3: CASRLSRGTEAFF. CDR3 sequence (DNA): TGTGCCAGCAGGCTTAGTCGGGGTACTGAAGCTTTCTTT. Looking up the rest from reference TRBV7-2 and TRBJ1-1 gives the full variable domain: GAGVSQSPSNKVTEKGKDVELRCDPISGHTALYWYRQSLGQGLEFLIYFQGNSAPDKSGLPSDRFSAERTGGSVSTLTIQRTQQEDSAVYLCASRLSRGTEAFFGQGTRLTVV.

The chain combines TRBV5-6 with TRBJ2-6, with D maybe TRBD1 (6 bases). The CDR3 covers 18 residues. Germline lookup yields CDR1 SGHDT and CDR2 YYEEEE. V lost 7 bases to trimming and J lost 0 bases, with 20 bases between them. The CDR3 coding sequence is TGTGCCAGCGGCCAACGGGACATTTCCATCTCTGGGGCCAACGTCCTGACTTTC. Translation: CASGQRDISISGANVLTF.

The chain combines TRBV29-1 with TRBJ1-2; D unresolved. CDR3 length: 13 residues. CDR1 is SQVTM, CDR2 ANQGSEA, per germline. The V and J ends lost 4 bases and 5 bases respectively, with 14 bases between them. The chain's CDR3 is CSVVPGSRYGYTF. The DNA for the CDR3 is TGCAGCGTTGTCCCGGGGAGCAGATATGGCTACACCTTC.

The V gene is TRBV7-9, the J gene TRBJ2-1; 7 nucleotides line up with TRBD2. The germline gives CDR1 SEHNR, CDR2 FQNEAQ (reference sequence). Trimming cost V 0 bases and J 5 bases; bases outside gene matches: 4. This CDR3 is 15 amino acids long. The CDR3 spells CASSLAGGTHNEQFF. CDR3 DNA: TGTGCCAGCAGCTTAGCGGGAGGGACCCACAATGAGCAGTTCTTC.

The chain uses TRBV5-6 and TRBJ2-4; 7 bases match TRBD1. CDR1 and CDR2 from the germline V gene are SGHDT and YYEEEE. V lost 6 bases and J lost 5; bases outside the gene matches: 8. CDR3 length: 14 residues. The CDR3 is CASTTGANQNIQYF. The CDR3 DNA reads TGTGCCAGCACCACAGGGGCTAACCAAAACATTCAGTACTTC.

The V gene is TRBV7-2, the J gene TRBJ1-2; D not certain. The germline gives CDR1 SGHTA, CDR2 FQGNSA. The ends were cut back, 0 bases at V and 4 bases at J, with 15 bases in the middle. This CDR3 comprises 16 residues. The CDR3 nucleotides are TGTGCCAGCAGCTTAGCGAGGGCGAGGCAAGCCTATGGCTACACCTTC. Its protein is CASSLARARQAYGYTF.

The rearrangement joins TRBV15 to TRBJ1-2; 7 bases match TRBD1. This CDR3 is built from 14 residues. Germline V gene sequence: CDR1 LNHNV, CDR2 YYDKDF (reference sequence). Losses at the gene ends were 1 base for V and 4 bases for J; bases not matched to a gene: 3. CDR3: CATSRGQGGYGYTF. The CDR3 bases are TGTGCCACCAGCAGAGGACAGGGTGGCTATGGCTACACCTTC.

J is TRBJ2-5 and V is TRBV5-1; TRBD2 aligns across 8 bases. The CDR3 is 14 amino acids. Germline CDR1 SGHRS, CDR2 YFSETQ. Trimming took 5 bases from V and 5 from J; bases not matched to a gene: 8. For the CDR3, the DNA is TGCGCCAGCAGAGCGGGAGCCCCCCATGAGACCCAGTACTTC. Its translation: CASRAGAPHETQYF.

The gene calls are TRBV7-9 and TRBJ1-2; D not certain. Germline V gene data show CDR1 as SEHNR and CDR2 as FQNEAQ (reference sequence). The V and J ends lost 5 bases and 9 bases respectively, with 19 bases between them. The CDR3 length is 14 residues. CDR3 sequence: CASSLSTGKESYTF. DNA of the CDR3: TGTGCCAGCAGCCTTTCGACGGGGAAGGAAAGCTACACCTTC.

The chain joins TRBV6-5 to TRBJ1-6; TRBD1 matches 10 bases. The junction had 5 bases not matched to a gene; V was cut back by 7 bases and J by 5 bases. The CDR3 runs to 15 residues. CDR1 and CDR2 (germline): MNHEY, SVGAGI. CDR3 sequence (DNA): TGTGCCAGCAAGCGACAGGGGGCCGATAATTCACCCCTCCACTTT. This translates into CASKRQGADNSPLHF.

This clone was picked up one time. Other DNA sequences in the same sample also yield this CDR3. This chain connects TRBV18 to TRBJ1-2; D is perhaps TRBD1 (5 bases). In germline, CDR1 is KGHSH, CDR2 LQKENI. Trimming removed 2 bases from V and 1 base from J, with 5 bases in between. The CDR3 extends over 13 amino acids. The DNA for the CDR3 is TGTGCCAGCTCACCAGACAGTAACTATGGCTACACCTTC. Amino acid sequence: CASSPDSNYGYTF. Filled out from reference TRBV18 and TRBJ1-2, the complete variable domain reads NAGVMQNPRHLVRRRGQEARLRCSPMKGHSHVYWYRQLPEEGLKFMVYLQKENIIDESGMPKERFSAEFPKEGPSILRIQQVVRGDSAAYFCASSPDSNYGYTFGSGTRLTVV.

This chain uses TRBV27 with TRBJ1-2; D call uncertain. The germline V gene has CDR1 MNHEY and CDR2 SMNVEV (reference sequence). CDR3 length equals 14 residues. V dropped 6 bases and J dropped 8 bases, with 19 bases sitting between them. The CDR3 bases are TGTGCCAGCAGGGGCAGAACCTCCCGTCAGGGCTACACCTTC. Its protein is CASRGRTSRQGYTF.

The chain employs TRBV29-1 and TRBJ2-2; 10 bases agree with TRBD1. This CDR3 has 15 residues. J gave up 5 bases and V 3 bases, and 6 bases lay outside the gene matches. Germline CDR1 and CDR2: SQVTM and ANQGSEA. CDR3: CSVERTGGLTGELFF. The CDR3 region has the DNA TGCAGCGTTGAGAGGACAGGGGGTCTGACCGGGGAGCTGTTTTTT.

The V call is TRBV12-3 or TRBV12-4, the J call TRBJ2-5, with 8 bases lining up with TRBD1. V lost 5 bases, J lost 5 bases, and 4 bases stayed unmatched. This CDR3 spans 13 amino acids. The CDR3: CASSRTGFETQYF. CDR3 sequence (DNA): TGTGCCAGCAGTAGGACAGGGTTTGAGACCCAGTACTTC.

The gene calls are TRBV3-1 (or the pseudogene TRBV3-2) and TRBJ2-1; tentatively, D is TRBD2 (6 bases). Trimming cost V 4 bases and J 8 bases, with 15 bases left between them. This CDR3 is built from 14 residues. CDR1 is LGHDT, CDR2 YNNKEL, per germline (reference sequence). This chain's CDR3 is CASSLAGSSDEQFF. The CDR3 nucleotides are TGTGCCAGCAGCCTCGCCGGGAGCTCAGATGAGCAGTTCTTC.

The chain carries TRBV9 and TRBJ2-5; the match to TRBD1 covers 7 bases. The CDR3 runs to 13 residues. CDR1 and CDR2 (germline): SGDLS, YYNGEE. After removal of 4 bases from V and 1 base from J, the junction contained 1 base not matched to a gene. CDR3 DNA: TGTGCCAGCAGCCGGACAGGCCAAGAGACCCAGTACTTC. This sequence encodes CASSRTGQETQYF.

The chain recombines TRBV29-1 with TRBJ1-1; D not certain. The V end lost 4 bases, the J end lost 5 bases, and 11 bases lay between the germline ends. The CDR3 loop spans 12 amino acids. Germline assignment: CDR1 SQVTM and CDR2 ANQGSEA. The DNA for the CDR3 is TGCAGCGTTGTCGACTCCAGTACTGAAGCTTTCTTT. Translating it yields CSVVDSSTEAFF. Supplemented by reference TRBV29-1 and TRBJ1-1, the full variable domain reads SAVISQKPSRDICQRGTSLTIQCQVDSQVTMMFWYRQQPGQSLTLIATANQGSEATYESGFVIDKFPISRPNLTFSTLTVSNMSPEDSSIYLCSVVDSSTEAFFGQGTRLTVV.

This chain uses TRBV6-1 with TRBJ1-5, with a weak D call TRBD1 (5 bases). Trimming left V 0 bases short and J 2 bases short, with 11 bases between. This CDR3 is built from 16 residues. Germline CDR1 MNHNS, CDR2 SASEGT. The chain's CDR3 is CASSEAGGLGNQPQHF. CDR3 DNA: TGTGCCAGCAGTGAAGCGGGGGGACTTGGCAATCAGCCCCAGCATTTT.

V gene TRBV27 combines with J gene TRBJ2-3; tentative D call: TRBD2 (5 bases). The V end lost 6 bases, the J end lost 3 bases, and 16 bases lay between the germline ends. The V gene's germline CDR1 is MNHEY and CDR2 SMNVEV (reference sequence). The CDR3 covers 15 residues. CDR3 nucleotide sequence: TGTGCCAGCAGACGTCCTAGTGGGGAGACAGATACGCAGTATTTT. It codes for CASRRPSGETDTQYF.